This T cell receptor beta chain was recovered during a study of OX40 agonist ivuxolimab in advanced cancers. Study observations and caveats: With doses of 0.1 to 3.0 mg/kg, CD4+ and CD8+ blood T cells had undergone clonal expansion by week 6.

As for this clone: The antigen is not known.

The table came from immunoSEQ multiplex PCR; TCRdb's copy has only in-frame clones and leaves some out. The sample contains tens of thousands of clones, around 90% of which appear only once. J gave up 4 bases and V 6 bases, and 6 bases lay outside the gene matches. The CDR3 is 15 amino acids. CDR1 and CDR2 from the germline V gene are SNHLY and FYNNEI. The gene calls are TRBV2 and TRBJ2-6; 7 bases match TRBD1. The TCR was taken from an adult with an advanced solid tumor such as melanoma, head and neck, liver or kidney cancer. Sequencing used CD4+ or CD8+ T cells sorted from blood, obtained in a trial of the OX40 agonist ivuxolimab. The CDR3 nucleotides are TGTGCCAGCAGGACAGGGTGGGAAGGGGCCAACGTCCTGACTTTC. It encodes CASRTGWEGANVLTF.